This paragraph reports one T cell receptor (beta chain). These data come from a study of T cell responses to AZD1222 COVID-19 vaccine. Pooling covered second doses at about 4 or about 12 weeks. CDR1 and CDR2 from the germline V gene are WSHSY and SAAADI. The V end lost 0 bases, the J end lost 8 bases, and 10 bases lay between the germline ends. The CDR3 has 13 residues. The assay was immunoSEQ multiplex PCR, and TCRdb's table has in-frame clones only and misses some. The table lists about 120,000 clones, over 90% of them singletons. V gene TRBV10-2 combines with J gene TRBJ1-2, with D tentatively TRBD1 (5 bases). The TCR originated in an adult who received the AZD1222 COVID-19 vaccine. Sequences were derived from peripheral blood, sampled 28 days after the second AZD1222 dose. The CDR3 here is CASSESGGYGYTF. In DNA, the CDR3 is TGCGCCAGCAGTGAGTCTGGGGGGTACGGCTACACCTTC.